The 23 T cell receptor beta chains presented below share a single source sample, sequenced in a study of technical replicates of blood from several donors. The repertoire was sequenced with immunoSEQ multiplex PCR; TCRdb's copy has only in-frame clones and lacks some. The sample has about 80,000 clones, 85% to 95% seen once. Sequencing input: T cells isolated from PBMCs. These TCRs come from a human donor in good health.

The rearrangement joins TRBV5-1 to TRBJ1-4; 10 nucleotides align to TRBD1. Germline values: CDR1 SGHRS, CDR2 YFSETQ. The CDR3 has 15 amino acids. After removal of 4 bases from V and 7 bases from J, the junction contained 7 bases not matched to a gene. The CDR3 protein is CASSTRQGASEKLFF. DNA for the CDR3: TGCGCCAGCAGCACTAGACAGGGGGCAAGTGAAAAACTGTTTTTT.

This sequence joins TRBV28 and TRBJ1-1, with 8 bases lining up with TRBD1. J was trimmed by 6 bases and V by 6 bases; bases with no gene match: 9. The germline V gene has CDR1 MDHEN and CDR2 SYDVKM. The CDR3 consists of 14 residues. The CDR3, as DNA: TGTGCCAGCAGCACGCCAGGGGGCGCATCTGAAGCTTTCTTT. Translating gives CASSTPGGASEAFF.

V gene TRBV29-1 combines with J gene TRBJ2-5; 10 bases match TRBD1. Germline V gene lookup returns CDR1 SQVTM and CDR2 ANQGSEA. CDR3 length equals 15 residues. Losses at the gene ends were 5 bases for V and 5 bases for J; bases not matched to a gene: 11. CDR3 region: CSVLSGTGAVETQYF. CDR3 bases: TGCAGCGTTTTATCTGGGACAGGGGCAGTGGAGACCCAGTACTTC.

Only a few counts were recorded for this clone. The chain is built from TRBV7-9 and TRBJ1-3, with D possibly TRBD1 on 6 matching bases. The CDR3 covers 15 residues. CDR1 is SEHNR, CDR2 FQNEAQ, per germline (reference sequence). The ends were cut back, 6 bases at V and 0 bases at J, with 12 bases in the middle. The CDR3 DNA reads TGTGCCAGCAGTTGGGACATCTTCTCTGGAAACACCATATATTTT. It is translated as CASSWDIFSGNTIYF.

The DNA of the CDR3 is TGTGCCACCCAGCGGGGTACCTACAATGAGCAGTTCTTC. This codes for CATQRGTYNEQFF. The rearrangement joins TRBV2 to TRBJ2-1; 7 bases map to TRBD2. V was clipped by 10 bases and J by 2 bases; unmatched bases: 5. CDR3 length: 13 residues. Germline V gene sequence: CDR1 SNHLY, CDR2 FYNNEI.

This clone has only a few counts. The genes are TRBV19 and TRBJ1-1, with D unclear. This CDR3 spans 13 amino acids. Germline CDR1 LNHDA, CDR2 SQIVND (reference sequence). Trimming took off 7 bases at V and 0 bases at J, with 9 bases between the two ends. CDR3 bases: TGTGCCAGTACCTTAGCATTGAACACTGAAGCTTTCTTT. Amino acid sequence: CASTLALNTEAFF.

The V call is TRBV5-4, the J call TRBJ2-7; 9 bases are shared with TRBD1. Germline CDR1 and CDR2: SGHNT and YYREEE (reference sequence). With 1 base clipped from V and 7 bases from J, the junction kept 6 bases outside the gene matches. This CDR3 has 14 amino acids. CDR3 protein: CASSLYGTGREQYF. The CDR3, as DNA: TGTGCCAGCAGCTTGTATGGGACAGGGCGTGAGCAGTACTTC.

The chain links TRBV7-9 to TRBJ2-7; D is unclear. The germline V and J ends were trimmed by 0 bases and 7 bases, with 7 bases remaining between them. From germline, CDR1 is SEHNR and CDR2 FQNEAQ (reference sequence). This CDR3 has 12 amino acids. The CDR3 reads CASSLARREQYF. The DNA of the CDR3 is TGTGCCAGCAGCTTAGCGCGTCGTGAGCAGTACTTC.

V gene TRBV5-4 combines with J gene TRBJ1-1, with D uncertain. The V end lost 5 bases, the J end lost 0 bases, and 11 bases lay between the germline ends. Germline CDR1 SGHNT, CDR2 YYREEE (reference sequence). The CDR3 length is 14 residues. CDR3 protein: CASRLAQLNTEAFF. CDR3 DNA: TGTGCCAGCAGGCTGGCCCAGTTGAACACTGAAGCTTTCTTT. The full variable domain, in which reference TRBV5-4 and TRBJ1-1 provide the parts outside the CDR3, is ETGVTQSPTHLIKTRGQQVTLRCSSQSGHNTVSWYQQALGQGPQFIFQYYREEENGRGNFPPRFSGLQFPNYSSELNVNALELDDSALYLCASRLAQLNTEAFFGQGTRLTVV.

This clone appeared a few times. This chain uses TRBV19 with TRBJ1-3; 8 positions match TRBD1. Trimming cost V 8 bases and J 6 bases; bases outside gene matches: 6. In germline, CDR1 is LNHDA, CDR2 SQIVND (reference sequence). This CDR3 contains 13 residues. The CDR3 sequence: CASSGTGLNTIYF. The CDR3 DNA follows: TGTGCCAGTTCCGGGACAGGATTAAACACCATATATTTT.

The CDR3 DNA reads as TGTGCCAGCAGCCTCCGACAGGGGTCCTACGAGCAGTACTTC. This translates into CASSLRQGSYEQYF. The chain couples TRBV21-1 to TRBJ2-7; the DNA was not used to check the table's D call, TRBD1. TRBV21-1 is recorded as a pseudogene. The CDR3 loop spans 14 amino acids.

V is TRBV6-5 and J is TRBJ1-4; no definite D call. The CDR3 totals 14 residues. V lost 6 bases and J 8 bases, leaving 16 bases between the germline ends. The germline CDR1 and CDR2 sequences are MNHEY and SVGAGI. The CDR3 region has the DNA TGTGCCAGCAGGAGATTAAGCGCCGGCGAAAAACTGTTTTTT. This codes for CASRRLSAGEKLFF.

This clone has just one count. J is TRBJ1-1 and V is TRBV10-3; TRBD1 aligns across 7 bases. Germline V gene sequence: CDR1 ENHRY, CDR2 SYGVKD. The J segment lost 1 base and the V segment lost 4 bases, leaving 6 bases of the junction unmatched. This CDR3 is 15 amino acids long. The CDR3 loop is CAISASGGRNTEAFF. Here the CDR3 DNA reads TGTGCCATCAGTGCCTCAGGGGGGCGGAACACTGAAGCTTTCTTT.

This CDR3 is CASSEAASGQGDYTF. CDR3 coding DNA: TGTGCCAGCAGTGAAGCGGCTTCCGGACAGGGCGACTACACCTTC. The chain couples TRBV6-1 to TRBJ1-2; 8 positions match TRBD1. J lost 10 bases, V lost 0 bases, and 10 bases had no gene match. Germline V CDR1 and CDR2: MNHNS, SASEGT. The CDR3 spans 15 residues.

The chain employs TRBV4-1 and TRBJ1-2, with D unclear. Deletions cut 0 bases from V and 5 bases from J, with 16 bases between. Looked up from germline, CDR1 is MGHRA and CDR2 is YSYEKL. The CDR3 is 16 amino acids. Written as DNA, the CDR3 is TGCGCCAGCAGCCAAGATCGAAGCCTACCCACTTATGGCTACACCTTC. Translation gives CASSQDRSLPTYGYTF.

The gene calls are TRBV7-9 and TRBJ1-4; the D is unclear. The CDR3 consists of 14 residues. Germline loops: CDR1 SEHNR, CDR2 FQNEAQ (reference sequence). V lost 6 bases, J lost 7 bases, and 15 bases lay in between. CDR3 nucleotide sequence: TGTGCCAGCAGTCCGCAGGCCGACATTGAAAAACTGTTTTTT. Its translation is CASSPQADIEKLFF.

J is TRBJ1-2 and V is TRBV19, with 7 bases lining up with TRBD1. The CDR3 loop spans 14 amino acids. CDR1 and CDR2 (germline): LNHDA, SQIVND (reference sequence). V lost 7 bases to trimming and J lost 5 bases; unmatched junction nucleotides: 10. Written as DNA, the CDR3 is TGTGCCAGTATAGACAGGGAGAGTTGGTATGGCTACACCTTC. Protein: CASIDRESWYGYTF.

The chain employs TRBV27 and TRBJ1-2; unclear D gene. This CDR3 spans 13 amino acids. CDR1 is MNHEY, CDR2 SMNVEV, per germline (reference sequence). V was trimmed by 3 bases and J by 5 bases, leaving 10 bases between them. The CDR3 here is CASSLSGNYGYTF. CDR3 DNA sequence: TGTGCCAGCAGTTTGTCGGGAAATTATGGCTACACCTTC.

The chain employs TRBV18 and TRBJ2-2, with D possibly being TRBD2 (6 bases). Per germline, CDR1 KGHSH and CDR2 LQKENI. This CDR3 is built from 14 residues. Deletions cut 5 bases from V and 0 bases from J, with 7 bases between. This CDR3 reads CASSWDSNTGELFF. DNA of the CDR3: TGTGCCAGCTCATGGGACTCGAACACCGGGGAGCTGTTTTTT.

This clone was seen a single time. The V gene is TRBV28, the J gene TRBJ2-5; TRBD1 matches 7 bases. V gave up 2 bases and J gave up 2 bases; unmatched junction bases: 2. The CDR3 runs 14 residues. Germline lookup yields CDR1 MDHEN and CDR2 SYDVKM. The CDR3 here is CASSLGGQQETQYF. The CDR3 coding sequence is TGTGCCAGCAGTTTAGGGGGACAGCAAGAGACCCAGTACTTC.

This chain uses TRBV19 with TRBJ2-6; D gene uncertain. Trimming cost V 2 bases and J 0 bases, with 11 bases left between them. In germline, CDR1 is LNHDA, CDR2 SQIVND (reference sequence). CDR3 length equals 17 residues. CDR3 loop: CASSIRELLSGANVLTF. Here the CDR3 DNA reads TGTGCCAGTAGTATAAGAGAGCTCCTCTCTGGGGCCAACGTCCTGACTTTC.

The V and J genes are TRBV6-6 and TRBJ2-1; D remains unclear. V lost 0 bases and J lost 8, with 17 bases in between. This CDR3 contains 16 residues. In germline, CDR1 is MNHNY, CDR2 SVGAGI (reference sequence). The chain's CDR3 is CASSYSVLPSLYEQFF. As DNA, the CDR3 is TGTGCCAGCAGTTACTCGGTTTTACCTAGTCTTTATGAGCAGTTCTTC.

CDR3 nucleotides: TGTGCCAGCAGCTTGGGACAGGGGCGGCCTGAAGCTTTCTTT. Translating it yields CASSLGQGRPEAFF. The chain links TRBV11-2 to TRBJ1-1, with 10 positions matching TRBD1. CDR1 and CDR2 (germline): SGHAT, FQNNGV. The CDR3 covers 14 residues. The trim removed 3 bases at V and 6 bases at J, leaving 4 bases unmatched.